The 14 T cell receptor beta chains given below trace back to one sample, sequenced in a study of CD8+ T cells in alopecia areata. Sequencing relied on a cDNA template that was reverse transcribed from extracted RNA. Assay used: immunoSEQ multiplex PCR; TCRdb lists only in-frame clones, some missing. The table lists 150,000 to 200,000 clones, 50% to 75% of them singletons. Treatment noted: oral pan-JAK inhibitor, 5-10 mg twice daily. This material consisted of CD4+ T cells sorted from blood, taken at approximately week 60, from a patient treated with tofacitinib. All receptors derive from a human donor with alopecia areata.

This chain links TRBV12-5 with TRBJ2-5, with D unclear. Germline CDR1 reads LGHNT; CDR2 reads FRNRAP. Trimming removed 7 bases at V and 3 bases at J, with 15 bases between. This CDR3 region has 14 residues. CDR3 nucleotide sequence: TGTGCTAGTGTAGTCGGTGTCGAAGAAGAGACCCAGTACTTC. Protein sequence: CASVVGVEEETQYF.

This clone was observed a few times. The J gene is TRBJ2-1, the V gene TRBV4-2; D perhaps matches TRBD2 (5 bases). Trimming cost V 2 bases and J 4 bases, with 12 bases left between them. CDR1 and CDR2 (germline): LGHNA, YNFKEQ. The CDR3 length is 15 residues. Here the CDR3 DNA reads TGTGCCAGCAGCCAACCCGGGAACCTTTACAATGAGCAGTTCTTC. Amino acid sequence: CASSQPGNLYNEQFF.

The chain recombines TRBV7-8 with TRBJ2-7; 8 nucleotides match TRBD1. After removal of 5 bases from V and 0 bases from J, the junction contained 3 bases not matched to a gene. The CDR3 has 14 amino acids. Per germline, CDR1 SGHVS and CDR2 FQNEAQ. This CDR3 is CASSVGTGSYEQYF. The CDR3 region has the DNA TGTGCCAGCAGCGTCGGGACAGGCTCCTACGAGCAGTACTTC.

The rearrangement links TRBV30 to TRBJ2-1; D is possibly TRBD1 (5 bases). CDR1 GTSNPN and CDR2 SVGIG come from the germline V gene (reference sequence). V was clipped by 1 base and J by 8 bases, with 15 bases between them. This CDR3 region has 14 residues. The CDR3 loop reads CAWSGALDSHEQFF. The CDR3 DNA sequence: TGTGCCTGGAGTGGGGCCCTTGACAGCCATGAGCAGTTCTTC.

CDR3 amino acids: CASSQVGRGNRTEAFF. The CDR3 DNA is TGCGCCAGCAGCCAGGTGGGCAGGGGAAATCGCACTGAAGCTTTCTTT. The gene calls are TRBV4-1 and TRBJ1-1; possibly TRBD1 for D (6 bases). CDR1 and CDR2 (germline): MGHRA, YSYEKL. The CDR3 sequence is 16 residues long. V shed 3 bases and J shed 4 bases, with 18 bases lying between them.

This clone was seen more than once but under ten times. Other DNA sequences of this sample code for an identical CDR3. This chain uses TRBV5-1 with TRBJ2-5; 9 bases fit TRBD1. The junction had 3 bases not matched to a gene; V was cut back by 4 bases and J by 2 bases. This CDR3 has 14 residues. Germline V gene sequence: CDR1 SGHRS, CDR2 YFSETQ. The CDR3 protein is CASSLGQGQETQYF. As DNA, the CDR3 is TGCGCCAGCAGCCTGGGACAGGGTCAAGAGACCCAGTACTTC.

In this sample, this clone turned up once. This chain links TRBV2 with TRBJ2-7; 8 nucleotides line up with TRBD2. The V segment lost 5 bases and the J segment 0 bases; nucleotides outside the gene matches: 6. The CDR3 is 15 residues long. Germline CDR1 and CDR2: SNHLY and FYNNEI. The CDR3 bases are TGTGCCAGCAGTTCCGGCGGGGGGCTCTCCTACGAGCAGTACTTC. Protein sequence: CASSSGGGLSYEQYF.

V is TRBV27 and J is TRBJ2-7; D gene unclear. This CDR3 region has 13 residues. Trimming removed 6 bases from V and 0 bases from J, with 9 bases in between. The germline V gene encodes CDR1 MNHEY and CDR2 SMNVEV (reference sequence). In DNA form, the CDR3 reads TGTGCCAGCAGGGGTAGGGCCTCCTACGAGCAGTACTTC. The encoded protein is CASRGRASYEQYF.

This clone was observed a single time. J is TRBJ2-3 and V is TRBV6-6; unclear D gene. Trimming removed 6 bases from V and 0 bases from J, with 13 bases in between. The CDR3 has 15 residues. CDR1 MNHNY and CDR2 SVGAGI come from the germline V gene (reference sequence). CDR3 in DNA: TGTGCCAGCAGCCAACAACAAACTAGCACAGATACGCAGTATTTT. Translating gives CASSQQQTSTDTQYF.

The rearrangement uses TRBV30 and TRBJ1-1, with 8 bases identical to TRBD1. The CDR3 is 15 residues long. CDR1 GTSNPN and CDR2 SVGIG come from the germline V gene (reference sequence). With V trimmed by 4 bases and J by 3 bases, 10 bases remained unmatched. The CDR3 DNA is TGTGCCTGGACGGAGGCAGGGGGCGCGTACACTGAAGCTTTCTTT. Its translation is CAWTEAGGAYTEAFF.

This clone was picked up one time. This sequence joins TRBV29-1 and TRBJ1-2, with 10 nucleotides matching TRBD1. The CDR3 consists of 16 residues. The V gene end was trimmed by 7 bases and the J gene end by 3 bases; junction bases not matched to a gene: 14. Germline V gives CDR1 SQVTM, CDR2 ANQGSEA. The CDR3, as DNA: TGCAGCGCACCGTTATCCGGGACAGGGGTTCACTATGGCTACACCTTC. Amino acids: CSAPLSGTGVHYGYTF. Full variable domain (remainder filled in from reference TRBV29-1 and TRBJ1-2): SAVISQKPSRDICQRGTSLTIQCQVDSQVTMMFWYRQQPGQSLTLIATANQGSEATYESGFVIDKFPISRPNLTFSTLTVSNMSPEDSSIYLCSAPLSGTGVHYGYTFGSGTRLTVV.

The rearrangement uses TRBV10-3 and TRBJ2-3; no reliable D call. Germline loops: CDR1 ENHRY, CDR2 SYGVKD. V lost 5 bases to trimming and J lost 3 bases, with 12 bases between them. The CDR3 extends over 14 amino acids. The CDR3, as DNA: TGTGCCATCAGTTCGACTGGAGAGACAGATACGCAGTATTTT. This encodes CAISSTGETDTQYF.

This clone was detected once. V gene TRBV5-1 combines with J gene TRBJ1-1; D not resolved. Germline V gives CDR1 SGHRS, CDR2 YFSETQ. This CDR3 has 13 residues. Between the trimmed V and J ends, which lost 1 base and 1 base, there was a span of 5 bases. In DNA form, the CDR3 reads TGCGCCAGCAGCTTGTTGGGGAACACTGAAGCTTTCTTT. Residues: CASSLLGNTEAFF.

This clone was observed a handful of times. In the same sample, other DNA sequences code for this CDR3. This chain links TRBV10-3 with TRBJ2-7, with 7 nucleotides matching TRBD1. Losses at the gene ends were 2 bases for V and 2 bases for J; bases not matched to a gene: 0. This CDR3 is 13 amino acids long. Germline CDR1 ENHRY, CDR2 SYGVKD. CDR3 DNA sequence: TGTGCCATCAGTGAGGACAGGGCCTACGAGCAGTACTTC. Translating gives CAISEDRAYEQYF.